This passage covers 32 T cell receptor beta chains from one sample sequenced in a study of beta chain features in type 1 diabetes. Reverse transcribing all isolated RNA meant expressed TCRB transcripts were sequenced. Profiling relied on immunoSEQ multiplex PCR, and the TCRdb table lists in-frame clones only, not all of them. The sample has hundreds of thousands of clones; roughly 13% are singletons. Sequencing was carried out using naive CD4+ T cells from blood. These receptors came from a young man in good health.

The chain carries TRBV30 and TRBJ2-5; TRBD1 aligns across 7 bases. CDR3 length: 13 amino acids. V shed 5 bases, J shed 0 bases, and the junction held 3 bases outside the gene matches. Germline CDR1 is GTSNPN and CDR2 is SVGIG (reference sequence). CDR3 region: CAWEQGYQETQYF. The DNA of the CDR3 is TGTGCCTGGGAACAGGGGTACCAAGAGACCCAGTACTTC.

The V and J genes are TRBV29-1 and TRBJ1-1; the D gene is possibly TRBD1 (6 bases). The CDR3 is made up of 13 amino acids. Germline CDR1 SQVTM, CDR2 ANQGSEA. Trimming removed 7 bases at V and 5 bases at J, with 17 bases between. The CDR3 loop is CSADPQGGTEAFF. The DNA for the CDR3 is TGCAGCGCTGACCCGCAAGGGGGAACTGAAGCTTTCTTT.

A few counts support this clone. V is TRBV29-1 and J is TRBJ1-5, with TRBD1 matching over 9 bases. With 3 bases clipped from V and 6 bases from J, the junction kept 6 bases outside the gene matches. This CDR3 spans 14 amino acids. Germline CDR1 and CDR2: SQVTM and ANQGSEA. As DNA, the CDR3 is TGCAGCGTTGAGGACAGGGGAGGAGGTCAGCCCCAGCATTTT. This translates into CSVEDRGGGQPQHF.

The chain joins TRBV4-1 to TRBJ2-3, with 11 bases matching TRBD2. This CDR3 has 15 residues. J lost 5 bases, V lost 5 bases, and 6 bases had no gene match. Germline V gives CDR1 MGHRA, CDR2 YSYEKL. The CDR3 DNA follows: TGCGCCAGCAGCTTGCTAGGACTAGCGGGAGATACGCAGTATTTT. Translated: CASSLLGLAGDTQYF.

The chain is built from TRBV7-9 and TRBJ2-1, with D possibly TRBD1 on 6 matching bases. The V gene's germline CDR1 is SEHNR and CDR2 FQNEAQ (reference sequence). Deletions cut 5 bases from V and 7 bases from J, with 12 bases between. This CDR3 contains 13 residues. The CDR3 protein is CASSPQGMNEQFF. CDR3 DNA: TGTGCCAGCAGCCCCCAGGGGATGAATGAGCAGTTCTTC.

V usage is TRBV7-9 and J usage is TRBJ2-7, with 7 bases lining up with TRBD2. This CDR3 is built from 16 residues. Germline V gene data show CDR1 as SEHNR and CDR2 as FQNEAQ (reference sequence). Trimming cost V 6 bases and J 3 bases; bases outside gene matches: 14. The CDR3 sequence: CASRRTGAGKYYEQYF. The DNA for the CDR3 is TGTGCCAGCAGGCGAACAGGAGCGGGAAAATACTACGAGCAGTACTTC.

This clone has only a few counts. The genes are TRBV30 and TRBJ2-1, with D possibly TRBD2 on 5 matching bases. Germline CDR1 is GTSNPN and CDR2 is SVGIG (reference sequence). This CDR3 comprises 15 residues. Trimming took off 2 bases at V and 9 bases at J, with 20 bases between the two ends. CDR3 sequence reads: CAWSPSFRGSGEQFF. In nucleotides, the CDR3 is TGTGCCTGGAGTCCCTCCTTCCGGGGATCGGGTGAGCAGTTCTTC.

This clone was seen a handful of times. DNA for the CDR3: TGTGCCATCAGGGGGACAGGGGTTGGACCTTACGAGCAGTACTTC. Translation: CAIRGTGVGPYEQYF. The chain employs TRBV10-3 and TRBJ2-7; 10 bases match TRBD1. The V and J ends lost 6 bases and 4 bases, in that order; junction bases with no gene match: 9. Germline values: CDR1 ENHRY, CDR2 SYGVKD. The CDR3 spans 15 residues.

The chain carries TRBV30 and TRBJ1-5; D ambiguous. CDR3 length equals 14 residues. The V gene's germline CDR1 is GTSNPN and CDR2 SVGIG (reference sequence). V was trimmed by 1 base and J by 0 bases, leaving 7 bases between them. The CDR3 DNA sequence: TGTGCCTGGAGTGGACTTTATAGCAATCAGCCCCAGCATTTT. Translating gives CAWSGLYSNQPQHF. The full variable domain, its missing parts supplied by reference TRBV30 and TRBJ1-5, is SQTIHQWPATLVQPVGSPLSLECTVEGTSNPNLYWYRQAAGRGLQLLFYSVGIGQISSEVPQNLSASRPQDRQFILSSKKLLLSDSGFYLCAWSGLYSNQPQHFGDGTRLSIL.

This clone was recorded a few times. This chain connects TRBV11-2 to TRBJ2-7, with TRBD1 identical over 8 bases. The CDR3 is 16 residues long. Germline V gene lookup returns CDR1 SGHAT and CDR2 FQNNGV. V dropped 3 bases and J dropped 3; count of bases not matched to a gene: 10. The CDR3 nucleotides are TGTGCCAGCAGCTTTAGTTTTCGGACAGGGAACTACGAGCAGTACTTC. Its translation: CASSFSFRTGNYEQYF.

The chain recombines TRBV30 with TRBJ1-5, with D perhaps matching TRBD1 (5 bases). V was trimmed by 1 base and J by 6 bases, leaving 10 bases between them. Germline CDR1 reads GTSNPN; CDR2 reads SVGIG (reference sequence). CDR3 length: 13 residues. This CDR3 is CAWSARVAQPQHF. CDR3 DNA sequence: TGTGCCTGGAGTGCCAGGGTAGCTCAGCCCCAGCATTTT.

In this sample, this clone turned up a few times. The chain is built from TRBV5-1 and TRBJ1-1; 8 bases are shared with TRBD1. This CDR3 is built from 15 residues. Looked up from germline, CDR1 is SGHRS and CDR2 is YFSETQ. J gave up 7 bases and V 4 bases, and 12 bases lay outside the gene matches. CDR3 nucleotide sequence: TGCGCCAGCAGCCACGGAATGCAGGGGGCTGTTGAAGCTTTCTTT. Translated: CASSHGMQGAVEAFF.

The J gene is TRBJ2-5, the V gene TRBV6-5, with D maybe TRBD1 (5 bases). V dropped 0 bases and J dropped 4 bases, with 15 bases sitting between them. The germline V gene encodes CDR1 MNHEY and CDR2 SVGAGI. The CDR3 sequence is 16 residues long. The CDR3 region is CASSYSKTQGGETQYF. CDR3 bases: TGTGCCAGCAGTTACTCGAAGACTCAGGGTGGAGAGACCCAGTACTTC.

This clone came up a few times. This chain links TRBV29-1 with TRBJ2-1; the match to TRBD2 covers 9 bases. V was pared by 4 bases and J by 2 bases, with 3 bases of the junction left unmatched. This CDR3 has 14 residues. The germline CDR1 and CDR2 sequences are SQVTM and ANQGSEA. The CDR3 region has the DNA TGCAGCGTTGGTATAGCGGGGGCCTACAATGAGCAGTTCTTC. Protein: CSVGIAGAYNEQFF.

This clone has just a few counts. The chain recombines TRBV7-3 with TRBJ2-1; tentatively, D is TRBD1 (5 bases). CDR3 length: 13 amino acids. V lost 3 bases to trimming and J lost 8 bases, with 11 bases between them. Germline loops: CDR1 SGHTA, CDR2 FQGTGA. For the CDR3, the DNA is TGTGCCAGCAGCTTGCAGGGATGGGATGAGCAGTTCTTC. Its protein is CASSLQGWDEQFF.

The V and J genes are TRBV9 and TRBJ2-2; TRBD2 might be the D (6 bases). This CDR3 is 16 amino acids long. V was shortened by 4 bases and J by 0 bases, with 13 bases between the two germline ends. Germline V lookup: CDR1 SGDLS, CDR2 YYNGEE. CDR3 amino acids: CASSSSWTTNTGELFF. The DNA of the CDR3 is TGTGCCAGCAGCTCCAGCTGGACTACGAACACCGGGGAGCTGTTTTTT. The full variable domain, in which reference TRBV9 and TRBJ2-2 provide the parts outside the CDR3, is DSGVTQTPKHLITATGQRVTLRCSPRSGDLSVYWYQQSLDQGLQFLIQYYNGEERAKGNILERFSAQQFPDLHSELNLSSLELGDSALYFCASSSSWTTNTGELFFGEGSRLTVL.

In the case of this clone: An end of the junction does not agree with germline; a read error may underlie this. The chain links TRBV7-2 to TRBJ2-7, with TRBD2 matching 10 bases. Per germline, CDR1 SGHTA and CDR2 FQGNSA. The CDR3 spans 13 residues. CDR3: CASSPISSGRIHF. In DNA, the CDR3 is TGTGCCAGCAGCCCCATTAGTAGCGGGAGGATCCACTTC.

The rearrangement uses TRBV5-8 and TRBJ2-1; 8 bases are a match to TRBD2. The ends lost 2 bases at V and 9 bases at J; junction bases unmatched: 10. Germline assignment: CDR1 SGHTS and CDR2 YDEGEE. The CDR3 spans 15 residues. Here the CDR3 DNA reads TGTGCCAGCAGCTTCATAGCGGGGTTTATTATTGAGCAGTTCTTC. Amino acids: CASSFIAGFIIEQFF.

The rearrangement links TRBV4-2 to TRBJ2-3; possibly TRBD1 for D (5 bases). The CDR3 runs 17 residues. Germline V lookup: CDR1 LGHNA, CDR2 YNFKEQ. The germline V and J ends were trimmed by 1 base and 12 bases, with 26 bases remaining between them. CDR3 residues: CASSQGVSPRQLQPQYF. Here the CDR3 DNA reads TGTGCCAGCAGCCAAGGTGTTTCCCCGCGACAGCTTCAGCCACAGTATTTT.

DNA of the CDR3: TGCGCCAGCAGCTTGGCCGAGTCAGGGGCTAGCACAGATACGCAGTATTTT. It encodes CASSLAESGASTDTQYF. The rearrangement joins TRBV5-1 to TRBJ2-3, with D possibly being TRBD1 (6 bases). Per germline, CDR1 SGHRS and CDR2 YFSETQ. With 0 bases removed from V and 0 bases from J, the gap between germline ends came to 14 bases. This CDR3 contains 17 residues.

Comment on this clone: Other DNA sequences in this specimen translate into the identical CDR3. This chain uses TRBV5-1 with TRBJ1-1; D perhaps matches TRBD1 (5 bases). The CDR3 is made up of 13 amino acids. The ends were cut back, 2 bases at V and 3 bases at J, with 8 bases in the middle. Looked up from germline, CDR1 is SGHRS and CDR2 is YFSETQ. CDR3 amino acids: CASSFTGDTEAFF. CDR3 coding DNA: TGCGCCAGCAGCTTCACAGGAGACACTGAAGCTTTCTTT.

In this sample, this clone turned up a few times. The V gene is TRBV30, the J gene TRBJ2-4, with TRBD2 matching 11 bases. V lost 2 bases to trimming and J lost 5 bases; unmatched junction nucleotides: 5. The CDR3 has 15 amino acids. The germline V gene encodes CDR1 GTSNPN and CDR2 SVGIG (reference sequence). CDR3 sequence: CAWSRLGLAENIQYF. CDR3 DNA: TGTGCCTGGAGTAGATTGGGACTAGCGGAAAACATTCAGTACTTC.

This clone showed up just a few times. The V gene is TRBV25-1, the J gene TRBJ2-3; 11 nucleotides align to TRBD1. The germline V gene has CDR1 MGHDK and CDR2 SYGVNS. The CDR3 is made up of 16 amino acids. V lost 1 base to trimming and J lost 4 bases; unmatched junction nucleotides: 4. CDR3: CASSEWRTGGSDTQYF. CDR3 nucleotide sequence: TGTGCCAGCAGTGAATGGAGGACAGGGGGCTCAGATACGCAGTATTTT.

V is TRBV7-2 and J is TRBJ1-2, with 9 nucleotides matching TRBD1. There are 14 residues in the CDR3. The germline gives CDR1 SGHTA, CDR2 FQGNSA. The V gene end was trimmed by 1 base and the J gene end by 8 bases; junction bases not matched to a gene: 5. CDR3 protein: CASSLEDRGKGYTF. In DNA, the CDR3 is TGTGCCAGCAGCTTAGAGGACAGGGGAAAAGGCTACACCTTC. Complete variable domain (other parts from reference TRBV7-2 and TRBJ1-2): GAGVSQSPSNKVTEKGKDVELRCDPISGHTALYWYRQSLGQGLEFLIYFQGNSAPDKSGLPSDRFSAERTGGSVSTLTIQRTQQEDSAVYLCASSLEDRGKGYTFGSGTRLTVV.

This chain links TRBV28 with TRBJ1-2; D gene ambiguous. The CDR3 is made up of 12 amino acids. Between the trimmed V and J ends, which lost 3 bases and 5 bases, there was a span of 7 bases. Germline V CDR1 and CDR2: MDHEN, SYDVKM. The CDR3 bases are TGTGCCAGCAGTTTCCAGCGGTATGGCTACACCTTC. This sequence encodes CASSFQRYGYTF.

About this clone: This sample also contains other DNA sequences that code for the same CDR3. This chain uses TRBV7-2 with TRBJ2-3; 9 positions match TRBD1. CDR3 length: 13 residues. Germline V lookup: CDR1 SGHTA, CDR2 FQGNSA. With V trimmed by 3 bases and J by 6 bases, 1 base remained unmatched. As DNA, the CDR3 is TGTGCCAGCAGCTTCACAGGGGGCGATACGCAGTATTTT. Translating it yields CASSFTGGDTQYF.

This clone was seen more than once but under ten times. The V and J genes are TRBV7-2 and TRBJ2-2; a weak D match, TRBD2 (6 bases). This CDR3 is built from 15 residues. Trimming took 0 bases from V and 1 from J, leaving 6 bases between them. The germline gives CDR1 SGHTA, CDR2 FQGNSA. This CDR3 is CASSLAGGNTGELFF. The CDR3 DNA reads TGTGCCAGCAGCTTAGCGGGAGGGAACACCGGGGAGCTGTTTTTT.

This clone was observed a handful of times. V usage is TRBV7-3 and J usage is TRBJ2-3, with D perhaps TRBD2 (6 bases). The V end lost 2 bases, the J end lost 2 bases, and 11 bases lay between the germline ends. The germline gives CDR1 SGHTA, CDR2 FQGTGA. The CDR3 is 15 residues long. In DNA form, the CDR3 reads TGTGCCAGCAGCTTAGTCAGCGGGTCCACAGATACGCAGTATTTT. As protein: CASSLVSGSTDTQYF.

This chain connects TRBV7-8 to TRBJ1-1, with 9 bases matching TRBD1. V lost 5 bases and J lost 5; bases outside the gene matches: 6. This CDR3 has 14 residues. CDR1 and CDR2 from the germline V gene are SGHVS and FQNEAQ. CDR3 bases: TGTGCCAGCAGCCCCGGACAGGGGTTGACTGAAGCTTTCTTT. It yields the protein CASSPGQGLTEAFF.

This clone was seen a few times. The chain employs TRBV2 and TRBJ1-6; D gene ambiguous. The CDR3 consists of 11 residues. Germline V gene data show CDR1 as SNHLY and CDR2 as FYNNEI. V was trimmed by 6 bases and J by 10 bases, leaving 7 bases between them. In DNA, the CDR3 is TGTGCCAGCAGGGGCGGGTCACCCCTCCACTTT. Amino acid sequence: CASRGGSPLHF.

Only one count was recorded for this clone. The chain has TRBV30 and TRBJ2-7, with D maybe TRBD1 (5 bases). Germline V gene data show CDR1 as GTSNPN and CDR2 as SVGIG (reference sequence). V was cut by 0 bases and J by 6 bases, with 15 bases left in between. The CDR3 covers 14 residues. The CDR3 DNA reads as TGTGCCTGGAGTGTGGGGCTTCTAAGGGGCGAGCAGTACTTC. Amino acids: CAWSVGLLRGEQYF.

The chain uses TRBV30 and TRBJ1-5; D perhaps matches TRBD1 (5 bases). The germline gives CDR1 GTSNPN, CDR2 SVGIG (reference sequence). The V gene lost 4 bases and the J gene lost 4 bases, with 11 bases spanning the gap. The CDR3 consists of 13 residues. CDR3 loop: CAWKGARNQPQHF. The CDR3 DNA sequence: TGTGCCTGGAAAGGGGCTCGAAATCAGCCCCAGCATTTT.